This T cell receptor (beta chain) was retrieved from a study of blood T cell repertoires in COVID-19 (dated by TCRdb to about 2020). Some background on the complete study: Samples from collaborators originated in the United States, Italy and Spain and spanned both the acute and convalescent phases of COVID-19. The material from the prospective study consisted of cDNA or gDNA derived from T cells, B-cell-depleted T cells, or PBMCs. The dataset comprised deeply sampled blood TCRbeta repertoires from subjects exposed to, actively infected with, or recovered from COVID-19. A freely available public database, intended as a resource for researchers studying the immune response to SARS-CoV-2, is where the repertoires were released. The samples were drawn from two sources: the first 160 participants of the ongoing ImmuneRACE study, and over 950 subjects contributed by 6 global collaborators. Nearly every sample came with metadata listing a de-identified subject ID, COVID-19 status, age in years and sex. HLA class I and class II types, where available, came from metadata supplied by the sample provider rather than from assay-based typing.

The full study reports these points: Clinical and demographic metadata were provided uncurated, with the amount varying by source and participant.

This clone was seen only once. Its antigen remains unidentified. Base qualities were left out, and no much larger clone turns up one base away. The immunoSEQ Assay, a bias-controlled multiplex PCR, was used to amplify TCRbeta CDR3 regions from genomic DNA. The original methods were these. Within the assay, amplification of reference gene primers was used to estimate how many nucleated cells each sample contained. Sequence reads were collapsed and filtered to measure the absolute abundance of every unique TCRbeta CDR3 rearrangement. Productive Simpson clonality was computed per sample as the square root of Simpson's diversity index over productive rearrangements. The table was pulled from immuneACCESS by TCRdb, which kept in-frame rearrangements only. Such tables lose some clones; where checked, under half of the loss comes from unresolved V genes, and the rest has no known cause. The V and J calls and clone size were taken over from that table, and D and trimming were inferred from the DNA. The table for this sample lists 150,000 to 250,000 clones; roughly 87% of them were counted only once. The ten largest account for 2% to 2.5% of the sample.

In the prospective study, participants were roughly 18 to 95 years old, resided in fewer than 25 geographic areas of the United States, and were enrolled through a virtual design. In the prospective study, cohorts were assigned on the basis of participant-reported clinical history obtained from a screening survey and a study questionnaire. Recovered participants in ImmuneRACE Cohort 3 were defined as having two consecutive negative NP/OP PCR tests, clearance from a healthcare professional, or resolution of symptoms. Each participant in the prospective study had whole blood, serum and a nasopharyngeal or oropharyngeal swab collected by mobile phlebotomists. Prospective study participants could optionally give additional blood draws and questionnaires over a 2-month period. Before DNA extraction, prospective study blood samples were shipped either frozen or at room temperature. Including the terminal cysteine and phenylalanine, the CDR3 comprises 12 residues. Only CDR3 DNA remains: 36 bases, in frame from the first base. Deletion took 4 bases off V and 2 bases off J, with a span of 6 bases between the germline ends. The germline V gene (reference sequence) supplies CDR1 GTSNPN and CDR2 SVGIG.

The origin of this receptor is a woman younger than 45 who had recovered from COVID-19. The source material was PBMCs or T cells enriched from blood (not recorded which). Recombination joined TRBV30 with TRBJ1-5; the D gene assignment is ambiguous. The DNA sequence reads TGTGCCTGGACAACGGGCAATCAGCCCCAGCATTTT. Translated, this gives CAWTTGNQPQHF.